These 10 T cell receptor beta chains originate from one sample sequenced in a study of monozygotic twins with inflammatory bowel disease. Reanalyzing the 5' RACE reads, TCRdb keeps one entry per CDR3 protein, without DNA. This repertoire includes approximately 330,000 distinct CDR3 sequences. What was sequenced was blood. These receptor sequences come from a human donor with ulcerative colitis or Crohn's disease, or a healthy co-twin of an affected twin (not recorded which).

The chain couples TRBV14 to TRBJ1-2. CDR3 length: 13 amino acids. CDR1 and CDR2 from the germline V gene are SGHDN and FVKESK. The CDR3 loop reads CASSQDLNYGYTF.

This chain uses TRBV10-1 with TRBJ2-2. Germline V CDR1 and CDR2: WNHNN, SYGVQD (reference sequence). The CDR3 extends over 14 amino acids. The CDR3 reads CASRRTALTGELFF.

The gene calls are TRBV24-1 and TRBJ2-2; the TCRdb call, TRBD1, lacks DNA for checking. CDR3 length equals 14 residues. Germline V gene sequence: CDR1 KGHDR, CDR2 SFDVKD. Here the CDR3 reads CATLDPGTGGELFF.

V is TRBV5-1 and J is TRBJ1-2; TCRdb indicates TRBD1, and absent DNA this call remains unverified. The CDR3 spans 13 residues. Germline CDR1 is SGHRS and CDR2 is YFSETQ. The CDR3 protein is CASSPRQGHGYTF.

This chain joins TRBV6-1 and TRBJ1-1. The germline gives CDR1 MNHNS, CDR2 SASEGT. The CDR3 consists of 11 residues. CDR3 residues: CASMENPEAFF.

The chain carries TRBV5-1 and TRBJ2-5; absent DNA, TCRdb's TRBD1 call cannot be checked. The V gene's germline CDR1 is SGHRS and CDR2 YFSETQ. The CDR3 is 15 residues long. Here the CDR3 reads CASSLAGTLQETQYF.

The V call is TRBV20-1, the J call TRBJ2-3; the TRBD2 assignment by TCRdb is unverifiable without DNA. Germline loops: CDR1 DFQATT, CDR2 SNEGSKA (reference sequence). This CDR3 is 14 amino acids long. CDR3 residues: CSAYTSGGVDTQYF.

This chain uses TRBV14 with TRBJ2-7; TCRdb's D gene call, TRBD1, goes unchecked for lack of DNA. CDR3 length equals 15 residues. Per the germline V gene, CDR1 is SGHDN and CDR2 is FVKESK. CDR3: CASSQGRQGFYEQYF.

The chain recombines TRBV5-1 with TRBJ2-3; lacking DNA, the TRBD1 call made by TCRdb goes unchecked. Germline-derived CDR1 and CDR2 are SGHRS and YFSETQ. The CDR3 consists of 14 residues. This CDR3 reads CASSLATGTDTQYF. The full variable domain, rest sourced from reference TRBV5-1 and TRBJ2-3, is KAGVTQTPRYLIKTRGQQVTLSCSPISGHRSVSWYQQTPGQGLQFLFEYFSETQRNKGNFPGRFSGRQFSNSRSEMNVSTLELGDSALYLCASSLATGTDTQYFGPGTRLTVL.

The chain has TRBV29-1 and TRBJ2-4. The CDR3 runs 14 residues. CDR1 is SQVTM, CDR2 ANQGSEA, per germline. The CDR3 protein is CSVEAGGSKNIQYF.